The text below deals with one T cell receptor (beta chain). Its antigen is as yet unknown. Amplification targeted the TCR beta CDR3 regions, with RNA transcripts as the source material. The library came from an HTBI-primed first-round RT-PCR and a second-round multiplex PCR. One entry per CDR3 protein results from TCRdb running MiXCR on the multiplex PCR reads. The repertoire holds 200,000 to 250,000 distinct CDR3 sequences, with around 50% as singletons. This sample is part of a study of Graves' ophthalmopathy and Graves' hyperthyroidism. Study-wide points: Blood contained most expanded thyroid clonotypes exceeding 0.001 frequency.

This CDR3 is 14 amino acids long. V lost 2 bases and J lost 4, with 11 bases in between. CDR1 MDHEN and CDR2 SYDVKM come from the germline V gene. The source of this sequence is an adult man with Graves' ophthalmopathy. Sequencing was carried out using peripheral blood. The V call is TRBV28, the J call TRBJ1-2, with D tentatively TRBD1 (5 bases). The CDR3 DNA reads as TGTGCCAGCAGTTTAGGACAACTGGTCTATGGCTACACCTTC. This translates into CASSLGQLVYGYTF.